The 27 T cell receptor beta chains given below trace back to one sample, sequenced in a study of blood T cell repertoires in COVID-19 (dated by TCRdb to 2019 to 2021). Receptor amplification or capture employed the immunoSEQ multiplex PCR assay. As stored in TCRdb, this immuneACCESS dataset retains in-frame rearrangements with V and J assigned. A fraction of the clones does not appear; measured against another copy, unresolved V genes explain less than half of the discrepancy, and the remainder lacks a known reason. The sample table holds about 250,000 clones, of which approximately 83% were seen once. The leading ten clones occupy 7.5% to 10% of the sample. The sequenced sample was peripheral blood. These receptor sequences come from a man aged 80 or over with acute or convalescent COVID-19.

The chain employs TRBV2 and TRBJ2-7, with 9 bases that match TRBD1. J was trimmed by 3 bases and V by 8 bases; bases with no gene match: 5. The CDR3 runs to 13 residues. Per germline, CDR1 SNHLY and CDR2 FYNNEI. In DNA form, the CDR3 reads TGTGCCAGCGGGACAGGGATCGACTACGAGCAGTACTTC. It specifies CASGTGIDYEQYF.

This chain joins TRBV7-3 and TRBJ2-5, with 7 bases matching TRBD1. Germline V gives CDR1 SGHTA, CDR2 FQGTGA. The CDR3 spans 13 residues. V trimming: 5 bases; J trimming: 4 bases; junction bases outside the gene matches: 4. DNA of the CDR3: TGTGCCAGCAGCCTCCGGGACAGAGAGACCCAGTACTTC. It translates to CASSLRDRETQYF.

The J gene is TRBJ2-1, the V gene TRBV5-1; 8 nucleotides line up with TRBD1. The V gene end was trimmed by 2 bases and the J gene end by 8 bases; junction bases not matched to a gene: 6. This CDR3 contains 14 residues. Germline CDR1 is SGHRS and CDR2 is YFSETQ. The chain's CDR3 is CASSLQGQVDEQFF. In nucleotides, the CDR3 is TGCGCCAGCAGCTTACAGGGACAGGTCGATGAGCAGTTCTTC.

This rearrangement joins TRBV9 to TRBJ2-3; maybe TRBD1 (5 bases). The CDR3 totals 15 residues. Germline V gene data show CDR1 as SGDLS and CDR2 as YYNGEE. Trimming cost V 0 bases and J 3 bases, with 11 bases left between them. CDR3 sequence: CASSVGPRETDTQYF. The CDR3 bases are TGTGCCAGCAGCGTAGGACCCAGGGAAACAGATACGCAGTATTTT.

The chain couples TRBV6-6 to TRBJ1-1, with 7 bases fitting TRBD1. Losses at the gene ends were 7 bases for V and 0 bases for J; bases not matched to a gene: 8. Germline V lookup: CDR1 MNHNY, CDR2 SVGAGI (reference sequence). This CDR3 spans 15 amino acids. Written as DNA, the CDR3 is TGTGCCAGCACCCACCGGACAGGAATGAACACTGAAGCTTTCTTT. Its translation: CASTHRTGMNTEAFF.

The CDR3 DNA reads TGTGCCAGCAGCTTGGGAGGGCCGCCCCAGCATTTT. It encodes CASSLGGPPQHF. The chain couples TRBV5-5 to TRBJ1-5; D remains unclear. Trimming removed 0 bases from V and 9 bases from J, with 7 bases in between. The germline gives CDR1 SGHKS, CDR2 YYEKEE (reference sequence). CDR3 length: 12 amino acids.

In this sample, this clone turned up once. The CDR3 DNA sequence: TGTGCCAGCAGCCAAGATGGGGTAGCGGGCAGGAACACCGGGGAGCTGTTTTTT. Protein sequence: CASSQDGVAGRNTGELFF. The chain employs TRBV3-1 (or the pseudogene TRBV3-2) and TRBJ2-2, with TRBD2 matching over 7 bases. The CDR3 is 18 amino acids. The V and J ends lost 0 bases and 1 base, in that order; junction bases with no gene match: 8. Germline assignment: CDR1 LGHDT and CDR2 YNNKEL (reference sequence).

The rearrangement links TRBV3-1 (or the pseudogene TRBV3-2) to TRBJ1-2; maybe TRBD1 (6 bases). The germline gives CDR1 LGHDT, CDR2 YNNKEL (reference sequence). This CDR3 comprises 16 residues. V was pared by 1 base and J by 7 bases, with 19 bases between. The CDR3 loop is CASSQGATGRILGYTF. The CDR3 bases are TGTGCCAGCAGCCAAGGAGCCACAGGGCGTATCCTTGGCTACACCTTC.

This clone was seen only once. This rearrangement joins TRBV3-1 (or the pseudogene TRBV3-2) to TRBJ2-1; 11 bases are shared with TRBD2. The CDR3 totals 16 residues. Germline lookup yields CDR1 LGHDT and CDR2 YNNKEL (reference sequence). The V segment lost 1 base and the J segment 1 base; nucleotides outside the gene matches: 0. The CDR3: CASSQGLAGSYNEQFF. The DNA of the CDR3 is TGTGCCAGCAGCCAAGGACTAGCGGGATCCTACAATGAGCAGTTCTTC.

The chain combines TRBV7-6 with TRBJ1-4; 7 bases fit TRBD1. V lost 5 bases and J lost 6; bases outside the gene matches: 9. CDR1 is SGHVS and CDR2 is FNYEAQ in the germline V gene. CDR3 length: 15 residues. CDR3 DNA: TGTGCCAGCAGCCCGATGGACAGGTCCTATGAAAAACTGTTTTTT. Translated, it gives CASSPMDRSYEKLFF.

The genes are TRBV19 and TRBJ2-7, with D perhaps matching TRBD2 (5 bases). CDR3 length equals 13 residues. The germline V and J ends were trimmed by 4 bases and 9 bases, with 16 bases remaining between them. CDR1 is LNHDA, CDR2 SQIVND, per germline (reference sequence). For the CDR3, the DNA is TGTGCCAGTAGTACCGTCGCGGGCGCGGGGCAGTACTTC. This sequence encodes CASSTVAGAGQYF.

The chain uses TRBV12-5 and TRBJ1-2, with D possibly TRBD1 on 6 matching bases. The CDR3 runs 16 residues. The ends were cut back, 5 bases at V and 0 bases at J, with 16 bases in the middle. CDR1 and CDR2 (germline): LGHNT, FRNRAP. The CDR3, as DNA: TGTGCTAGTGGTCACAGGACAGAATCTGCTAACTATGGCTACACCTTC. This gives the protein CASGHRTESANYGYTF.

This chain links TRBV3-1 (or the pseudogene TRBV3-2) with TRBJ2-7, with 7 positions matching TRBD1. The CDR3 is 13 residues long. CDR1 is LGHDT, CDR2 YNNKEL, per germline (reference sequence). V trimming: 1 base; J trimming: 12 bases; junction bases outside the gene matches: 9. CDR3 loop: CASSQVVGQRSYF. The DNA of the CDR3 is TGTGCCAGCAGCCAAGTGGTGGGACAGCGGTCGTACTTC.

This chain uses TRBV5-1 with TRBJ2-1, with 7 bases matching TRBD2. The germline V gene encodes CDR1 SGHRS and CDR2 YFSETQ. There are 15 residues in the CDR3. V lost 3 bases and J lost 7; bases outside the gene matches: 10. CDR3 sequence: CASSSPREVGNEQFF. CDR3 sequence (DNA): TGCGCCAGCAGCTCCCCTCGGGAGGTCGGAAATGAGCAGTTCTTC.

This clone has a handful of counts. The chain has TRBV24-1 and TRBJ2-5, with TRBD1 matching over 7 bases. Germline loops: CDR1 KGHDR, CDR2 SFDVKD. The CDR3 is 14 residues long. With V trimmed by 3 bases and J by 5 bases, 5 bases remained unmatched. CDR3 loop: CATSDPRGTETQYF. CDR3 DNA sequence: TGTGCCACCAGTGATCCCAGGGGGACGGAGACCCAGTACTTC.

The chain's CDR3 is CATSRERDSYNEQFF. The CDR3 DNA sequence: TGTGCCACCAGCAGAGAGCGGGACTCCTACAATGAGCAGTTCTTC. The chain joins TRBV15 to TRBJ2-1; TRBD2 is a possible D gene (6 bases). The CDR3 has 15 amino acids. Germline lookup yields CDR1 LNHNV and CDR2 YYDKDF (reference sequence). V lost 0 bases and J lost 0, with 6 bases in between.

The sample holds a few counts of this clone. The chain links TRBV9 to TRBJ1-6; TRBD1 agrees at 8 bases. J was trimmed by 6 bases and V by 0 bases; bases with no gene match: 5. Germline assignment: CDR1 SGDLS and CDR2 YYNGEE. This CDR3 has 16 amino acids. The CDR3 DNA is TGTGCCAGCAGCGTAGGGACAGGGAGTGCTAATTCACCCCTCCACTTT. This codes for CASSVGTGSANSPLHF.

V and J are TRBV2 and TRBJ2-1; 9 positions agree with TRBD1. The CDR3 sequence is 15 residues long. Unmatched junction bases numbered 7, after V lost 6 bases and J lost 4 bases. Germline CDR1 and CDR2: SNHLY and FYNNEI. CDR3 sequence: CASRVTGTGYNEQFF. The CDR3 nucleotides are TGTGCCAGCAGGGTCACCGGGACAGGGTACAATGAGCAGTTCTTC.

J is TRBJ2-3 and V is TRBV24-1, with D perhaps TRBD2 (6 bases). CDR3 length: 16 residues. Germline assignment: CDR1 KGHDR and CDR2 SFDVKD. Deletions cut 4 bases from V and 0 bases from J, with 13 bases between. CDR3 amino acids: CATSDPAGRSTDTQYF. The DNA for the CDR3 is TGTGCCACCAGTGACCCCGCGGGACGGAGCACAGATACGCAGTATTTT.

The table lists this clone with a few counts. The V call is TRBV11-2, the J call TRBJ2-1; 10 nucleotides line up with TRBD1. This CDR3 has 15 residues. The germline V gene has CDR1 SGHAT and CDR2 FQNNGV. With 4 bases clipped from V and 4 bases from J, the junction kept 4 bases outside the gene matches. The CDR3 sequence is CASSWGQGIYNEQFF. Written as DNA, the CDR3 is TGTGCCAGCAGCTGGGGACAGGGGATTTACAATGAGCAGTTCTTC.

The chain has TRBV12-3 or TRBV12-4 and TRBJ1-2; the D gene is possibly TRBD1 (6 bases). V lost 6 bases and J 8 bases, leaving 16 bases between the germline ends. The CDR3 spans 13 residues. The CDR3 reads CASSLTGHNGYTF. CDR3 nucleotide sequence: TGTGCCAGCAGCCTCACGGGACATAACGGCTACACCTTC.

This chain uses TRBV7-2 with TRBJ2-1; TRBD2 aligns across 9 bases. The CDR3 is made up of 16 amino acids. Germline assignment: CDR1 SGHTA and CDR2 FQGNSA. Unmatched junction bases numbered 6, after V lost 4 bases and J lost 2 bases. CDR3 residues: CASSSSSGATYNEQFF. The CDR3 coding sequence is TGTGCCAGCAGCTCGTCTAGCGGGGCCACCTACAATGAGCAGTTCTTC. Full variable domain (rest looked up from reference TRBV7-2 and TRBJ2-1): GAGVSQSPSNKVTEKGKDVELRCDPISGHTALYWYRQSLGQGLEFLIYFQGNSAPDKSGLPSDRFSAERTGGSVSTLTIQRTQQEDSAVYLCASSSSSGATYNEQFFGPGTRLTVL.

The CDR3 DNA is TGTGCCAGCAGCCAAGTGCTGGCTAGCGGCGCCTACGAGCAGTACTTC. Translation gives CASSQVLASGAYEQYF. The chain uses TRBV4-2 and TRBJ2-7, with TRBD2 matching 7 bases. There are 16 residues in the CDR3. After removal of 1 base from V and 2 bases from J, the junction contained 8 bases not matched to a gene. Germline V lookup: CDR1 LGHNA, CDR2 YNFKEQ.

This chain uses TRBV5-1 with TRBJ1-1, with TRBD1 matching over 7 bases. There are 16 residues in the CDR3. Germline V gives CDR1 SGHRS, CDR2 YFSETQ. Unmatched junction bases numbered 9, after V lost 4 bases and J lost 0 bases. The CDR3: CASSPGTAFMNTEAFF. CDR3 bases: TGCGCCAGCAGCCCCGGGACAGCCTTCATGAACACTGAAGCTTTCTTT.

V and J are TRBV5-8 and TRBJ1-1; possibly TRBD1 for D (5 bases). V lost 2 bases, J lost 3 bases, and 8 bases lay in between. The CDR3 sequence is 13 residues long. Germline V lookup: CDR1 SGHTS, CDR2 YDEGEE. In nucleotides, the CDR3 is TGTGCCAGCAGCTTTGACAGACACACTGAAGCTTTCTTT. This translates into CASSFDRHTEAFF.

The chain carries TRBV10-3 and TRBJ1-3; no definite D call. The CDR3 sequence is 11 residues long. V shed 11 bases and J shed 3 bases, with 8 bases lying between them. Per germline, CDR1 ENHRY and CDR2 SYGVKD. This CDR3 is CALANGNTIYF. The CDR3 region has the DNA TGTGCCTTAGCCAATGGAAACACCATATATTTT.

This chain links TRBV11-2 with TRBJ2-7; 9 bases fit TRBD1. V was clipped by 3 bases and J by 2 bases; unmatched bases: 11. Germline V lookup: CDR1 SGHAT, CDR2 FQNNGV. The CDR3 contains 17 residues. The CDR3 sequence is CASSLTDPGQGPYEQYF. For the CDR3, the DNA is TGTGCCAGCAGCTTGACCGATCCGGGACAGGGACCCTACGAGCAGTACTTC.